The present entry profiles one T cell receptor (beta chain) with its context. The antigen is unknown. This specimen comes from a study of CD8 T cells in ankylosing spondylitis. Study-wide results and limits: The study looked at matched synovial fluid samples from ankylosing spondylitis patients. Disease-linked clones were reported to be significantly enriched there. There was a TCR beta motif, made of several highly homologous variants, that appeared characteristic of ankylosing spondylitis blood. Before this, some motif variants had been reported in reactive arthritis synovial fluid and blood.

The CDR3 contains 15 residues. Trimming took 6 bases from V and 4 from J; bases not matched to a gene: 9. Germline CDR1 MNHNS, CDR2 SASEGT. Quantitative 5'-RACE was performed with molecular barcodes, and it yielded the TCR beta libraries. MiXCR was run by TCRdb on the 5' RACE reads, yielding one entry per CDR3 protein. This table has roughly 440,000 distinct CDR3 sequences, more than 15% appearing once. The chain carries TRBV6-1 and TRBJ1-2; 9 nucleotides match TRBD1. The clonotype originates from a male donor with ankylosing spondylitis. The sample comprised blood, either unsorted or a sorted T cell fraction (not recorded which). The DNA of the CDR3 is TGTGCCAGCAGGCCAATTAAGACAGGGGGCTATGGCTACACCTTC. Protein: CASRPIKTGGYGYTF.